This T cell receptor beta chain is drawn from a study of T cells in tuberculosis (dated by TCRdb to the late 2010s). Concerning the study at large: To characterize T cells specific for the mycobacterial lipid antigen glucose monomycolate (GMM), the study used CD1B tetramers together with high-throughput TCR immunosequencing. In a South African clinical cohort, IGRA-negative adolescents, IGRA-positive adolescents with latent tuberculosis and adults with active tuberculosis were compared, with under 13 people in each group. The paper as a whole reports these results and caveats: Which clinical samples got chosen depended on the availability of cryopreserved specimens, and the active tuberculosis cases were adults, whereas the controls were adolescents. Smaller NN-distances were partly driven by shorter CDR3-alpha lengths in active tuberculosis patients, and statistical significance was not reached for the TCR-beta difference. With the diverse GMM-specific repertoire as input, a classifier achieved around 90% accuracy (AUROC about 0.93), whereas GEM motif frequencies as input gave approximately 70% accuracy. Compared with IGRA-negative controls, TCR-alpha repertoires from active tuberculosis had smaller mean NN-distances to GMM-specific TCRs, which suggests that these TCRs underwent clonal expansion.

At study entry, adolescents were screened for latent tuberculosis infection by tuberculin skin test and QuantiFERON-TB GOLD In-Tube IGRA. Immunosequencing of unsorted cryopreserved PBMC covered, on average, approximately 100,000 T cells per clinical donor. Eleven high schools in the Worcester region of the Western Cape, South Africa, served as enrollment sites for adolescents aged 12 to 18 years. Around ten M. tuberculosis-infected adolescents and approximately ten uninfected adolescents, matched for age and sex, were selected. PBMC from adolescents were isolated by density centrifugation from freshly drawn heparinized blood and then cryopreserved. TCR libraries were generated with the immunoSEQ multiplex PCR assay, using TCR-beta and/or TCR-alpha/delta assays for each sample. The amplified TCR libraries were sequenced using the Illumina high-throughput platform. As for the authors' bioinformatics: Clustering and dimensionality reduction relied on pairwise TCRdist distances among GMM-specific receptors from T cells that were either sorted ex vivo or expanded in vitro. Each clinical repertoire received a mean NN-distance score, defined as the average TCRdist to the nearest 10% of tetramer-positive reference sequences. GEM TCR motif frequency was calculated as the fraction of unique TCRs that matched known GEM sequences in V/J usage and CDR3 length. Linear discriminant analysis with leave-one-out cross-validation, implemented in scikit-learn, was used to classify active tuberculosis. TCRdb re-hosts the immuneACCESS table, in-frame sequences only. Its copies lack some clones; in the studies checked, an unresolved V gene accounts for under half of them, and the cause for the rest is not known. V, J and clone size were drawn from that table, and D and trimming were deduced from the DNA. The sample table records about 41,000 clones; about 96% of these occur just once. Clones ranked in the top ten supply approximately 3.8% of the sample.

This clone was seen a single time. Its antigen is currently not known. It has no much larger one-base neighbor in the sample; base qualities were not kept. Reading from cysteine to phenylalanine, the CDR3 counts 13 amino acids. Only CDR3 DNA is held: 39 bases, read in frame from base 1. Clipping removes 4 bases from V and 0 bases from J, with 0 as the unmatched junction base count. The CDR1 and CDR2 encoded by the germline V gene are MGHDK and SYGVNS. Sample: PBMCs. This chain joins TRBV25-1 to TRBJ2-7; TRBD1 aligns with 7 central bases. The clonotype originates from a donor aged 10-30 years with latent tuberculosis or without tuberculosis infection. The DNA sequence reads TGTGCCAGCAGTGGGGACAGCTCCTACGAGCAGTACTTC. It translates to CASSGDSSYEQYF.